These 25 T cell receptor beta chains originate from one sample sequenced in a study. Using its own MiXCR run on the RT-PCR reads, TCRdb lists one record per CDR3 protein. Found here are approximately 720,000 distinct CDR3 sequences, 11% to 15% of them singletons; the top ten hold 3% to 4.5%. The sequenced sample consisted of memory CD4+ T cells from blood. The receptors stem from a female donor in good health, serving as a healthy control.

The CDR3 is CASSAGEGREQFF. In DNA form, the CDR3 reads TGTGCCAGCAGCGCCGGGGAGGGACGGGAGCAGTTCTTC. This chain links TRBV14 with TRBJ2-1; 7 bases fit TRBD2. The CDR3 has 13 amino acids. The germline V gene has CDR1 SGHDN and CDR2 FVKESK. V dropped 5 bases and J dropped 10; count of bases not matched to a gene: 8. The entire variable domain, with the rest obtained from reference TRBV14 and TRBJ2-1, is as follows: EAGVTQFPSHSVIEKGQTVTLRCDPISGHDNLYWYRRVMGKEIKFLLHFVKESKQDESGMPNNRFLAERTGGTYSTLKVQPAELEDSGVYFCASSAGEGREQFFGPGTRLTVL.

The chain has TRBV28 and TRBJ1-1; TRBD1 might be the D (5 bases). Germline CDR1 is MDHEN and CDR2 is SYDVKM. The CDR3 is 15 amino acids. V was pared by 2 bases and J by 4 bases, with 14 bases between. Here the CDR3 DNA reads TGTGCCAGCAGTTTAAGTTTCAGGGCGAGCACTGAAGCTTTCTTT. Encoded protein: CASSLSFRASTEAFF.

There are many counts of this clonotype. J is TRBJ2-1 and V is TRBV4-3; TRBD2 matches at 9 bases. V lost 0 bases and J lost 7; bases outside the gene matches: 7. The CDR3 runs to 16 residues. Germline CDR1 is LGHNA and CDR2 is YSLEER. The CDR3 protein is CASSQDLAGLLNEQFF. In DNA, the CDR3 is TGCGCCAGCAGCCAAGACCTAGCGGGGCTTTTGAATGAGCAGTTCTTC.

This clonotype was counted a few times. The gene calls are TRBV29-1 and TRBJ1-2; TRBD1 is a possible D gene (5 bases). V was clipped by 4 bases and J by 4 bases, with 13 bases between them. The CDR3 covers 13 residues. Per the germline V gene, CDR1 is SQVTM and CDR2 is ANQGSEA. For the CDR3, the DNA is TGCAGCGTTGGAGCAGGGAGGGGCTATGGCTACACCTTC. Translated: CSVGAGRGYGYTF.

This clonotype came up many times. The V call is TRBV10-2, the J call TRBJ2-7, with 7 bases fitting TRBD2. Trimming removed 6 bases from V and 6 bases from J; junction bases left unmatched: 5. The CDR3 extends over 12 amino acids. Germline V gene data show CDR1 as WSHSY and CDR2 as SAAADI. The CDR3 sequence: CASRREYGEQYF. The CDR3 DNA sequence: TGCGCCAGCAGGCGGGAGTACGGCGAGCAGTACTTC.

This chain links TRBV6-2 or TRBV6-3 with TRBJ1-1; a weak D match, TRBD1 (6 bases). The CDR3 consists of 15 residues. V was shortened by 0 bases and J by 1 base, with 9 bases between the two germline ends. Germline V CDR1 and CDR2: MNHEY, SVGEGT. This CDR3 reads CASSYSGHRNTEAFF. CDR3 sequence (DNA): TGTGCCAGCAGTTACTCGGGACATCGGAACACTGAAGCTTTCTTT.

The table lists this clonotype with many counts. This chain connects TRBV5-1 to TRBJ2-1; D ambiguous. The CDR3 spans 15 residues. Germline V lookup: CDR1 SGHRS, CDR2 YFSETQ. Trimming pared 3 bases from V and 8 bases from J, leaving 18 bases between. DNA for the CDR3: TGCGCCAGCAGCTCCCGCCCGGTTCTGGAAGATGAGCAGTTCTTC. It encodes CASSSRPVLEDEQFF.

This clonotype was seen a few times. The chain uses TRBV5-1 and TRBJ2-7; 7 bases fit TRBD2. Germline V CDR1 and CDR2: SGHRS, YFSETQ. Unmatched junction bases numbered 9, after V lost 4 bases and J lost 2 bases. The CDR3 loop spans 15 amino acids. The CDR3 DNA follows: TGCGCCAGCAGCCTAGCTAGCGGTACTACCTACGAGCAGTACTTC. Residues: CASSLASGTTYEQYF.

The chain joins TRBV5-5 to TRBJ2-5; the match to TRBD1 covers 10 bases. Germline-derived CDR1 and CDR2 are SGHKS and YYEKEE (reference sequence). CDR3 size: 15 residues. The V and J ends lost 2 bases and 5 bases, in that order; junction bases with no gene match: 6. The CDR3 reads CASSLDRGRRETQYF. In nucleotides, the CDR3 is TGTGCCAGCAGCTTAGACAGGGGGCGGCGGGAGACCCAGTACTTC.

The table lists this clonotype with a few counts. The gene calls are TRBV7-2 and TRBJ2-3, with D uncertain. The CDR3 runs 15 residues. Germline CDR1 is SGHTA and CDR2 is FQGNSA. V lost 5 bases to trimming and J lost 6 bases, with 18 bases between them. The CDR3 here is CASSPDNVRWDTQYF. CDR3 sequence (DNA): TGTGCCAGCAGCCCTGACAACGTTCGGTGGGATACGCAGTATTTT.

This clonotype was detected only a few times. This chain connects TRBV5-5 to TRBJ1-5; 8 bases agree with TRBD1. Losses at the gene ends were 4 bases for V and 5 bases for J; bases not matched to a gene: 2. This CDR3 has 13 amino acids. CDR1 is SGHKS, CDR2 YYEKEE, per germline (reference sequence). The CDR3 protein is CASSQTGDQPQHF. CDR3 coding DNA: TGTGCCAGCAGCCAGACAGGGGATCAGCCCCAGCATTTT.

Note on this clonotype: With a much larger clone just one base away, this may be a read error. CDR3 nucleotide sequence: TGCGCCAGCAGCCAAGATAACCCGTACGAGCAGTACTTC. Protein product: CASSQDNPYEQYF. The rearrangement joins TRBV4-3 to TRBJ2-7; D is ambiguous. This CDR3 contains 13 residues. The germline V and J ends were trimmed by 0 bases and 4 bases, with 7 bases remaining between them. From germline, CDR1 is LGHNA and CDR2 YSLEER.

CDR3 sequence: CASSLGGTPPRGYTF. The DNA of the CDR3 is TGTGCCAGCAGTTTGGGGGGGACACCTCCAAGGGGCTACACCTTC. The chain carries TRBV12-3 or TRBV12-4 and TRBJ1-2; the D gene is possibly TRBD1 (6 bases). The CDR3 is made up of 15 amino acids. Trimming shortened V by 3 bases and J by 8 bases, and 19 bases separated the two germline ends.

This clonotype was detected a few times. The chain has TRBV6-2 or TRBV6-3 and TRBJ2-1, with 10 nucleotides matching TRBD2. CDR1 MNHEY and CDR2 SVGEGT come from the germline V gene. V trimming: 2 bases; J trimming: 4 bases; junction bases outside the gene matches: 17. The CDR3 extends over 20 amino acids. This CDR3 reads CASSYVIGTSGTHRYNEQFF. CDR3 coding DNA: TGTGCCAGCAGTTACGTCATTGGAACTAGCGGGACACATAGGTACAATGAGCAGTTCTTC.

This chain connects TRBV7-3 to TRBJ2-3, with 7 bases aligning to TRBD2. The CDR3 length is 16 residues. The germline gives CDR1 SGHTA, CDR2 FQGTGA. Trimming removed 5 bases from V and 0 bases from J; junction bases left unmatched: 8. The CDR3 bases are TGTGCCAGCAGCCGCTGGGGGGGGACTAGCACAGATACGCAGTATTTT. Translating it yields CASSRWGGTSTDTQYF.

At least ten counts were recorded for this clonotype. The CDR3 DNA reads TGCAGCGTTACAGGACTAGCGGGAAGAGATACGCAGTATTTT. The encoded protein is CSVTGLAGRDTQYF. The chain recombines TRBV29-1 with TRBJ2-3; 12 bases align to TRBD2. The CDR3 consists of 14 residues. In germline, CDR1 is SQVTM, CDR2 ANQGSEA. The V segment lost 5 bases and the J segment 5 bases; nucleotides outside the gene matches: 5.

V and J are TRBV18 and TRBJ2-1; 9 nucleotides line up with TRBD1. The V gene's germline CDR1 is KGHSH and CDR2 LQKENI. Trimming took 3 bases from V and 1 from J; bases not matched to a gene: 4. This CDR3 is built from 16 residues. CDR3 in DNA: TGTGCCAGCTCACCCGGGACAGGGACTTCCTACAATGAGCAGTTCTTC. The encoded protein is CASSPGTGTSYNEQFF.

The chain combines TRBV20-1 with TRBJ2-3, with D possibly being TRBD2 (5 bases). CDR1 is DFQATT, CDR2 SNEGSKA, per germline (reference sequence). This CDR3 comprises 17 residues. The V end lost 0 bases, the J end lost 4 bases, and 20 bases lay between the germline ends. CDR3 nucleotide sequence: TGCAGTGCTAGAGATATCTTTGAGTTTGAGGGCCCAGATACGCAGTATTTT. This translates into CSARDIFEFEGPDTQYF.

This clonotype showed up just a few times. This chain connects TRBV6-6 to TRBJ2-2, with 10 positions matching TRBD1. This CDR3 is 14 amino acids long. Trimming took 4 bases from V and 8 from J; bases not matched to a gene: 4. Germline V lookup: CDR1 MNHNY, CDR2 SVGAGI (reference sequence). CDR3 DNA sequence: TGTGCCAGCAGTTCGACAGGGGGCAGAGGGGAGCTGTTTTTT. Its translation: CASSSTGGRGELFF.

The rearrangement uses TRBV19 and TRBJ2-3, with 10 nucleotides matching TRBD1. There are 20 residues in the CDR3. Germline V gives CDR1 LNHDA, CDR2 SQIVND (reference sequence). V gave up 4 bases and J gave up 2 bases; unmatched junction bases: 18. CDR3 sequence (DNA): TGTGCCAGTAGTACCAAAAGACAGGGGGCTAATAGTCACCCCACAGATACGCAGTATTTT. Amino acids: CASSTKRQGANSHPTDTQYF.

In its sample, this clonotype was seen many times. The chain links TRBV12-1 to TRBJ2-3; the table's TRBD1 call for D was not verified on the DNA. TRBV12-1 is deemed a pseudogene. The CDR3 covers 12 residues. CDR3 residues: CASSAPPNTQYF. The CDR3 DNA is TGTGCCAGCAGCGCTCCCCCGAATACGCAGTATTTT.

V usage is TRBV7-9 and J usage is TRBJ1-2; 10 bases are a match to TRBD1. The CDR3 totals 16 residues. Germline V gives CDR1 SEHNR, CDR2 FQNEAQ (reference sequence). Losses at the gene ends were 5 bases for V and 7 bases for J; bases not matched to a gene: 13. CDR3 sequence reads: CASSPPTEGTGAGYTF. CDR3 sequence (DNA): TGTGCCAGCAGCCCGCCCACGGAGGGGACAGGGGCTGGCTACACCTTC.

This clonotype was counted a few times. The V call is TRBV12-3 or TRBV12-4, the J call TRBJ1-2; D uncertain. This CDR3 region has 12 residues. Between the trimmed V and J ends, which lost 6 bases and 6 bases, there was a span of 11 bases. CDR3 sequence reads: CASRDPLDGYTF. For the CDR3, the DNA is TGTGCCAGCAGGGATCCCCTCGATGGCTACACCTTC.

The sample holds a few counts of this clonotype. In nucleotides, the CDR3 is TGTGCCAGCAGCCAACCCGACAGGGGACTAACTAGCGGGCCCTACAATGAGCAGTTCTTC. This sequence encodes CASSQPDRGLTSGPYNEQFF. The J gene is TRBJ2-1, the V gene TRBV3-1, with a weak D call TRBD2 (9 bases). The germline V and J ends were trimmed by 2 bases and 2 bases, with 25 bases remaining between them. CDR1 is LGHDT, CDR2 YNNKEL, per germline (reference sequence). This CDR3 comprises 20 residues.

This clonotype was observed a handful of times. This chain connects TRBV20-1 to TRBJ1-2; a weak D match, TRBD1 (5 bases). The CDR3 extends over 15 amino acids. V lost 3 bases to trimming and J lost 2 bases, with 16 bases between them. Germline V CDR1 and CDR2: DFQATT, SNEGSKA (reference sequence). CDR3 sequence: CSARTTGAVNYGYTF. The CDR3, as DNA: TGCAGTGCTAGGACCACAGGCGCCGTAAACTATGGCTACACCTTC.